Listed below are T cell receptor beta chains from one sample, sequenced in a study of T cell clones after liver transplantation. TCRdb's table, derived via immunoSEQ multiplex PCR, lists solely in-frame clones and lacks some. Of about 51,000 clones in the sample, approximately 87% were seen once. Sample: CD8+ T cells from blood, taken 12 months after liver transplant. These receptors were collected from a human patient who received a liver transplant. Part of the T cells may come from the graft donor. Each CDR3 is given with its conserved first and last residue. Size is omitted from some rows. Given values are once, few, many or a class for expanded clones.

clone size	V gene	J gene	CDR3 protein
once	TRBV7-9	TRBJ2-2	CASRSHGTAAMELFF
few	TRBV27	TRBJ2-7	CASSPTGHEQYF
NA	TRBV14	TRBJ2-2	CASSQGRGYTGELFF
NA	TRBV30	TRBJ1-1	CAWSVLSEAFF
NA	TRBV28	TRBJ2-2	CASSPTHGAGGVYTGELFF
NA	TRBV4-1	TRBJ2-7	CASSQTPDYEQYF
NA	TRBV9	TRBJ2-7	CASSVEGGNYEQYF
NA	TRBV28	TRBJ2-3	CASRERGAEVPDTQYF
NA	TRBV18	TRBJ1-1	CASSPKRDEAFF
NA	TRBV25-1	TRBJ2-7	CASRDGFYEQYF
NA	TRBV10-3	TRBJ2-1	CAISSPGLYSDEQFF
NA	TRBV27	TRBJ1-5	CASSSGGQPQHF
once	TRBV7-9	TRBJ1-2	CASSLASSPGSGYTF
NA	TRBV4-1	TRBJ1-1	CASSQTGMDAFF
NA	TRBV7-9	TRBJ2-7	CASSDTGVAYEQYF
NA	TRBV19	TRBJ1-4	CASSRTDYNEKLFF
NA	TRBV5-4	TRBJ2-7	CASSPGTSGYEQYF
NA	TRBV5-4	TRBJ2-7	CASSQDQGWDSYEQYF
NA	TRBV11-1	TRBJ2-1	CASRASRLALHEQFF
NA	TRBV28	TRBJ2-7	CASSLRLNSYEQYF
NA	TRBV11-2	TRBJ2-2	CASSFSGGNTGELFF
NA	TRBV7-9	TRBJ1-2	CASASTGGPSGGYTF